This T cell receptor (beta chain) is drawn from a study of T cell responses to AZD1222 COVID-19 vaccine. The method was immunoSEQ multiplex PCR; TCRdb's version includes in-frame clones alone and lacks a portion of them. The sample records about 120,000 clones, more than 75% being singletons. This CDR3 has 15 amino acids. V shed 4 bases and J 8 bases; nucleotides not matched to a gene: 13. The V gene's germline CDR1 is GTSNPN and CDR2 SVGIG (reference sequence). This receptor was obtained from an adult in good health. The rearrangement joins TRBV30 to TRBJ1-1, with 10 bases aligning to TRBD1. The source material was peripheral blood, sampled on day 0 of AZD1222 vaccination. CDR3 residues: CAWTGVWTGGIEAFF. The CDR3 DNA reads TGTGCCTGGACAGGGGTATGGACAGGGGGTATAGAAGCTTTCTTT.